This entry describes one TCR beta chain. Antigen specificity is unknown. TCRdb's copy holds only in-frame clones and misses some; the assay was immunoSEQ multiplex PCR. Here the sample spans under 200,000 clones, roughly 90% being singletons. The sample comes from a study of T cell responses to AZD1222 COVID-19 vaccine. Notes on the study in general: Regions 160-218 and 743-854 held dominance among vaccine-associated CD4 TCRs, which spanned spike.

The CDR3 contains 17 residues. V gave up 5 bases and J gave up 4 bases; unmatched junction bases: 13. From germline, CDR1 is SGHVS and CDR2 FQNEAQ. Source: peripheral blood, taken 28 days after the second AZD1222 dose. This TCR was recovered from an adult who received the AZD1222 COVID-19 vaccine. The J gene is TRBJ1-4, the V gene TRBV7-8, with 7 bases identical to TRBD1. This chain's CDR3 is CASSPLPSGQFNEKLFF. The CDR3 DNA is TGTGCCAGCAGCCCTCTCCCCTCGGGACAGTTTAATGAAAAACTGTTTTTT. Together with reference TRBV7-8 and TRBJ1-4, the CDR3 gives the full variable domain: GAGVSQSPRYKVAKRGQDVALRCDPISGHVSLFWYQQALGQGPEFLTYFQNEAQLDKSGLPSDRFFAERPEGSVSTLKIQRTQQEDSAVYLCASSPLPSGQFNEKLFFGSGTQLSVL.